The entry below describes one TCR beta chain. Its antigen is not identified. Amplification used 60 Vbeta primers and 13 Jbeta primers. Sequencing used immunoSEQ multiplex PCR; TCRdb keeps in-frame clones, though not all of them. Of over 100,000 clones listed, around 86% are singletons. This record belongs to a study of cytomegalovirus exposure and HLA in healthy donors. Study information: Prior work identified some 120 million unique TCR beta sequences in some 180 million T cells.

Overall study findings and caveats: An analysis that was carried out later associated 15,000 to 20,000 TCR beta sequences with HLA alleles at 0.05 false discovery rate.

The sample taken for sequencing was PBMCs. This clonotype was sampled from a woman aged 45-65 years in good health and CMV-seropositive.

The CDR3 nucleotides are TGTGCCAGCAGTTTAAACGGACAGACCAATCAGCCCCAGCATTTT. Translating it yields CASSLNGQTNQPQHF. The chain is built from TRBV27 and TRBJ1-5; perhaps TRBD1 as D (6 bases). Trimming removed 2 bases at V and 3 bases at J, with 11 bases between. In germline, CDR1 is MNHEY, CDR2 SMNVEV (reference sequence). CDR3 length equals 15 residues.